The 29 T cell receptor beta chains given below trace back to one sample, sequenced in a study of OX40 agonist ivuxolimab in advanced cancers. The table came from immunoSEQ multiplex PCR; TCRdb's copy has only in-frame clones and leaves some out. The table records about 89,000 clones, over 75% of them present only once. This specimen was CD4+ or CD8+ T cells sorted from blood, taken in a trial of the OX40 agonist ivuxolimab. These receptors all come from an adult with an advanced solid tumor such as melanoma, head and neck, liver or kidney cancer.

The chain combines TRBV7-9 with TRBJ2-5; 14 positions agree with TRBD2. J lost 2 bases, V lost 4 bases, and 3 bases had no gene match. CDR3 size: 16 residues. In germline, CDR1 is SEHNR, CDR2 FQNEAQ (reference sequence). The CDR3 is CASSSRTSGGQETQYF. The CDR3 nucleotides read TGTGCCAGCAGCTCACGGACTAGCGGGGGGCAAGAGACCCAGTACTTC.

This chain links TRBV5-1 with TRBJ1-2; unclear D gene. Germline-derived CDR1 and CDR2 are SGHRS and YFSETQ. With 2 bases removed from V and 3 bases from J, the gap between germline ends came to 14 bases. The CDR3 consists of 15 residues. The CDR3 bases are TGCGCCAGCAGCTTCCTGCAAGGCGGGGACTATGGCTACACCTTC. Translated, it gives CASSFLQGGDYGYTF. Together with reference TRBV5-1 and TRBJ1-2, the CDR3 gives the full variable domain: KAGVTQTPRYLIKTRGQQVTLSCSPISGHRSVSWYQQTPGQGLQFLFEYFSETQRNKGNFPGRFSGRQFSNSRSEMNVSTLELGDSALYLCASSFLQGGDYGYTFGSGTRLTVV.

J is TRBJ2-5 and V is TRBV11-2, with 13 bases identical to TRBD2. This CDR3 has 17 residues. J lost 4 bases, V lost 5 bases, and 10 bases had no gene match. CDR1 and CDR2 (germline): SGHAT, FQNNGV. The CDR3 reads CASSPGLAGSPRETQYF. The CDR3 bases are TGTGCCAGCAGCCCGGGACTAGCGGGGAGCCCCCGAGAGACCCAGTACTTC.

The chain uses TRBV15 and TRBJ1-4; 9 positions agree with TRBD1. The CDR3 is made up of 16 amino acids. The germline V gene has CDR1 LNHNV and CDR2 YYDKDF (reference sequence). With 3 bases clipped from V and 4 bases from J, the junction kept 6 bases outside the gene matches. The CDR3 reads CATSRGTGLGNEKLFF. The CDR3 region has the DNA TGTGCCACCAGCAGGGGGACAGGGTTGGGTAATGAAAAACTGTTTTTT.

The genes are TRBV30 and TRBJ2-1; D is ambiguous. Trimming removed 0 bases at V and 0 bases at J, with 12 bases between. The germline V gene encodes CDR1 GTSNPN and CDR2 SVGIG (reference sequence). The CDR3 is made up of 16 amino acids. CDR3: CAWSVTGVSSYNEQFF. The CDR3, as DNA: TGTGCCTGGAGTGTAACCGGCGTTAGCTCCTACAATGAGCAGTTCTTC.

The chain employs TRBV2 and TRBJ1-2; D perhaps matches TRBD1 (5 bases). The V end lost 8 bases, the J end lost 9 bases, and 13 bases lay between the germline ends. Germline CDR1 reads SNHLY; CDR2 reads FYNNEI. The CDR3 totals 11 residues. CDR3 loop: CASGDASRYTF. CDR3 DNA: TGTGCCAGCGGGGACGCCTCGCGCTACACCTTC. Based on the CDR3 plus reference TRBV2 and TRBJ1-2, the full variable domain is EPEVTQTPSHQVTQMGQEVILRCVPISNHLYFYWYRQILGQKVEFLVSFYNNEISEKSEIFDDQFSVERPDGSNFTLKIRSTKLEDSAMYFCASGDASRYTFGSGTRLTVV.

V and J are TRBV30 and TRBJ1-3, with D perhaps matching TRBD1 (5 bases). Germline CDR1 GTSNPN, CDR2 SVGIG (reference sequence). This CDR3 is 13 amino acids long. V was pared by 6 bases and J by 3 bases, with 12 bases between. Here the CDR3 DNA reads TGTGCCTGCCCGGGGGGGAGTGGAAACACCATATATTTT. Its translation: CACPGGSGNTIYF.

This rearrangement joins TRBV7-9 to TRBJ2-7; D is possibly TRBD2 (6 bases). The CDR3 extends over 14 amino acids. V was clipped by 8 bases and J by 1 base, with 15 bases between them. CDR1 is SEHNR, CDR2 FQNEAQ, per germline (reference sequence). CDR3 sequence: CASGVAASSYEQYF. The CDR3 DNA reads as TGTGCCAGCGGCGTAGCGGCTTCTTCCTACGAGCAGTACTTC. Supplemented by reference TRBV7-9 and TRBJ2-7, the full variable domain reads DTGVSQNPRHKITKRGQNVTFRCDPISEHNRLYWYRQTLGQGPEFLTYFQNEAQLEKSRLLSDRFSAERPKGSFSTLEIQRTEQGDSAMYLCASGVAASSYEQYFGPGTRLTVT.

The CDR3 spells CAWSGTGGYTGELFF. CDR3 sequence (DNA): TGTGCCTGGAGTGGGACAGGGGGTTACACCGGGGAGCTGTTTTTT. This chain uses TRBV30 with TRBJ2-2; 10 bases map to TRBD1. Germline CDR1 is GTSNPN and CDR2 is SVGIG (reference sequence). J lost 3 bases, V lost 1 base, and 2 bases had no gene match. The CDR3 is made up of 15 amino acids.

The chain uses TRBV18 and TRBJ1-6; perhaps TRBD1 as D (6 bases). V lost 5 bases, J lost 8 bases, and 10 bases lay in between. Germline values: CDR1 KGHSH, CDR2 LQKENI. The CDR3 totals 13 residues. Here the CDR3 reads CASSTGRDSPLHF. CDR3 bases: TGTGCCAGCTCAACAGGGCGGGATTCACCCCTCCACTTT.

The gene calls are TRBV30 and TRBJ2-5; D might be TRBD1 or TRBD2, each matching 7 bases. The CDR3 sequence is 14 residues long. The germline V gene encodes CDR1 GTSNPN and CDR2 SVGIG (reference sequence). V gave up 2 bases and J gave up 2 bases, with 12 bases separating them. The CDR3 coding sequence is TGTGCCTGGAGTCAGGGGGGGTTACAAGAGACCCAGTACTTC. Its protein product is CAWSQGGLQETQYF.

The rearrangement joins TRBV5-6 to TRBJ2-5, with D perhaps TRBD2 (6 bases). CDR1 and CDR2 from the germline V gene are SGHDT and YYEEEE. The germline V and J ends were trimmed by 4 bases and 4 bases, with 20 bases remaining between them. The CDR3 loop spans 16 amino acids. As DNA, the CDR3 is TGTGCCAGCAGCCCAAAAGGCAACGGGGGTCGAGAGACCCAGTACTTC. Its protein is CASSPKGNGGRETQYF.

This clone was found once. The CDR3 DNA reads TGTGCCAGCAGCTTGGCCCAGGGGGCGCTGAACACTGAAGCTTTCTTT. It translates to CASSLAQGALNTEAFF. The rearrangement uses TRBV5-4 and TRBJ1-1; 8 bases fit TRBD1. CDR3 length: 16 residues. V lost 0 bases and J lost 0; bases outside the gene matches: 4. The V gene's germline CDR1 is SGHNT and CDR2 YYREEE (reference sequence).

The CDR3 DNA reads TGCGCCAGCAGCCCCGGACAGCCCGGCTACACCTTC. This translates into CASSPGQPGYTF. The chain links TRBV5-1 to TRBJ1-2; D possibly corresponds to TRBD1 (6 bases). Germline CDR1 reads SGHRS; CDR2 reads YFSETQ. Trimming stripped 4 bases from V and 8 bases from J, with 12 bases between. The CDR3 is made up of 12 amino acids. Combining the CDR3 with reference TRBV5-1 and TRBJ1-2 gives the whole variable domain KAGVTQTPRYLIKTRGQQVTLSCSPISGHRSVSWYQQTPGQGLQFLFEYFSETQRNKGNFPGRFSGRQFSNSRSEMNVSTLELGDSALYLCASSPGQPGYTFGSGTRLTVV.

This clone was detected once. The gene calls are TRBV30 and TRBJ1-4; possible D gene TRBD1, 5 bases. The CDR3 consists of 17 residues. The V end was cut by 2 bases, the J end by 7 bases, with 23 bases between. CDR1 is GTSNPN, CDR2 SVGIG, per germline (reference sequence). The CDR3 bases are TGTGCCTGGAGTCCCCCCGGGACGATGAAGTGGGGTGAAAAACTGTTTTTT. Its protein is CAWSPPGTMKWGEKLFF. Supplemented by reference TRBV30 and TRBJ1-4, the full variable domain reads SQTIHQWPATLVQPVGSPLSLECTVEGTSNPNLYWYRQAAGRGLQLLFYSVGIGQISSEVPQNLSASRPQDRQFILSSKKLLLSDSGFYLCAWSPPGTMKWGEKLFFGSGTQLSVL.

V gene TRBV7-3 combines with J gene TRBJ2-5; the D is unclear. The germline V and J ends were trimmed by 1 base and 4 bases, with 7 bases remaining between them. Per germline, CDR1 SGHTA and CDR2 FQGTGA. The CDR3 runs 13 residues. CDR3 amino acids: CASSLSPSETQYF. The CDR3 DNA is TGTGCCAGCAGCTTAAGTCCCTCAGAGACCCAGTACTTC. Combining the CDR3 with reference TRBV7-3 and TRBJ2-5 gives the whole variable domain GAGVSQTPSNKVTEKGKYVELRCDPISGHTALYWYRQSLGQGPEFLIYFQGTGAADDSGLPNDRFFAVRPEGSVSTLKIQRTERGDSAVYLCASSLSPSETQYFGPGTRLLVL.

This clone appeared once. CDR3 residues: CASSLALTSGGGGEFF. CDR3 nucleotides: TGTGCCAGCAGCTTAGCGCTAACTAGCGGGGGCGGCGGGGAGTTCTTC. V gene TRBV7-2 combines with J gene TRBJ2-1; 11 bases align to TRBD2. With 0 bases clipped from V and 14 bases from J, the junction kept 12 bases outside the gene matches. CDR3 length: 16 amino acids. Germline assignment: CDR1 SGHTA and CDR2 FQGNSA. The whole variable domain, remainder taken from reference TRBV7-2 and TRBJ2-1, is GAGVSQSPSNKVTEKGKDVELRCDPISGHTALYWYRQSLGQGLEFLIYFQGNSAPDKSGLPSDRFSAERTGGSVSTLTIQRTQQEDSAVYLCASSLALTSGGGGEFFGPGTRLTVL.

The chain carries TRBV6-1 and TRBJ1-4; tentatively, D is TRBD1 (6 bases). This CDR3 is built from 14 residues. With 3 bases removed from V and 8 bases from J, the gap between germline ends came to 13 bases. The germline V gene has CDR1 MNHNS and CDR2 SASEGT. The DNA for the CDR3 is TGTGCCAGCAGTGACAGGGGCCCCGGCGAAAAACTGTTTTTT. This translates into CASSDRGPGEKLFF.

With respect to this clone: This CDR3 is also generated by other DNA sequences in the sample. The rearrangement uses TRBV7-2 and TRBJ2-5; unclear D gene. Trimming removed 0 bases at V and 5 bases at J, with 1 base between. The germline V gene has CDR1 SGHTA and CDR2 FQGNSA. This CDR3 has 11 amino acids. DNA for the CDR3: TGTGCCAGCAGCTTAGCGGAGACCCAGTACTTC. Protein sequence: CASSLAETQYF.

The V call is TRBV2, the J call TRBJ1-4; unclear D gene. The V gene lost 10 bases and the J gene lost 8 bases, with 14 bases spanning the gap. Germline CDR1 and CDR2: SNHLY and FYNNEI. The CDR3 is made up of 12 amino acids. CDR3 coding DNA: TGTGCCACCCAGCTTGGGCGAGAAAAACTGTTTTTT. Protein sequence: CATQLGREKLFF.

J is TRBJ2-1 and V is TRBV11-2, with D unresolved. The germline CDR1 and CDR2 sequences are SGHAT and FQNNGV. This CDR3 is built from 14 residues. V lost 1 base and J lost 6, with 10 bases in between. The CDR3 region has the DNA TGTGCCAGCAGCTTAGTAGGCTCCCGCAATGAGCAGTTCTTC. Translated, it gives CASSLVGSRNEQFF.

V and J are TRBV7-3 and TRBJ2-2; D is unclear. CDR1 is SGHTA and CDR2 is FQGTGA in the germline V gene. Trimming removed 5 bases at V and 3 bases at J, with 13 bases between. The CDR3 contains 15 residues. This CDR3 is CASSPPWPDTGELFF. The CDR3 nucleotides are TGTGCCAGCAGCCCCCCTTGGCCTGACACCGGGGAGCTGTTTTTT. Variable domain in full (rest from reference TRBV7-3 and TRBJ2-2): GAGVSQTPSNKVTEKGKYVELRCDPISGHTALYWYRQSLGQGPEFLIYFQGTGAADDSGLPNDRFFAVRPEGSVSTLKIQRTERGDSAVYLCASSPPWPDTGELFFGEGSRLTVL.

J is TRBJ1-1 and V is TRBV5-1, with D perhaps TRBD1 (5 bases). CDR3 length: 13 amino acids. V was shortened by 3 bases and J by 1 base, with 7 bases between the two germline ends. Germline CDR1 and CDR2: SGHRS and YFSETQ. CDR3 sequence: CASSWDGNTEAFF. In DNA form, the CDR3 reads TGCGCCAGCAGCTGGGACGGGAACACTGAAGCTTTCTTT.

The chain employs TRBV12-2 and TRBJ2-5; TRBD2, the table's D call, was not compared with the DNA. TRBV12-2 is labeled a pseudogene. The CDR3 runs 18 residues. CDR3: CASRLATLAGGLQETQYF. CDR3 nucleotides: TGTGCAAGTCGCTTAGCCACTTTAGCGGGGGGCCTTCAAGAGACCCAGTACTTC.

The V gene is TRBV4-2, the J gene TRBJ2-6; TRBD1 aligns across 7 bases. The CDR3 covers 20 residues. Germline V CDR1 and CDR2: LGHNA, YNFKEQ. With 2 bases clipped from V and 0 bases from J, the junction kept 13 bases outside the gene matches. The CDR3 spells CASSQRGPFQPLSGANVLTF. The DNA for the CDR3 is TGTGCCAGCAGCCAAAGGGGGCCTTTCCAGCCCCTCTCTGGGGCCAACGTCCTGACTTTC.

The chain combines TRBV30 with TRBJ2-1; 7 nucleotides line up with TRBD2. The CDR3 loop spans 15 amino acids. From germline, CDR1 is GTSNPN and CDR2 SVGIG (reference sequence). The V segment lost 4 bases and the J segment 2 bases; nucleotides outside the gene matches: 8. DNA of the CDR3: TGTGCCTGGAAGAAAGGCGGGGGAGCCTACAATGAGCAGTTCTTC. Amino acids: CAWKKGGGAYNEQFF.

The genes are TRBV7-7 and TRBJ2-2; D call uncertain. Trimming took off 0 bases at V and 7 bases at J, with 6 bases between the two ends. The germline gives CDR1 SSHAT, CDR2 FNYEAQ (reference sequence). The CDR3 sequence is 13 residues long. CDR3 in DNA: TGTGCCAGCAGCTTAGCGGTGGGCGGGGAGCTGTTTTTT. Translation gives CASSLAVGGELFF.

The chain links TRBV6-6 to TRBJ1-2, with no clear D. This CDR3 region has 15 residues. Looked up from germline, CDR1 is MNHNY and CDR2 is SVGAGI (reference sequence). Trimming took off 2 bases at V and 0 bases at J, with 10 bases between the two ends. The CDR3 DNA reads TGTGCCAGCAGTTACGGGCGGTTAGCTAACTATGGCTACACCTTC. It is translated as CASSYGRLANYGYTF.

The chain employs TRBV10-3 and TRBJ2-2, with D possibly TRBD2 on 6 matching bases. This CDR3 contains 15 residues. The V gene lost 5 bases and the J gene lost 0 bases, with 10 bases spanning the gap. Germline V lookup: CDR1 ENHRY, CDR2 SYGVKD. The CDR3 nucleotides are TGTGCCATCAGTCCGGGACTTACGAACACCGGGGAGCTGTTTTTT. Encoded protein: CAISPGLTNTGELFF.